What follows are 4 T cell receptor beta chains derived from one specimen sequenced in a study of T cells in Graves' hyperthyroidism and ophthalmopathy. RNA transcripts were the template for amplifying TCR beta CDR3 regions. The TCR CDR3 first-round RT-PCR relied on the HTBI primer set. TCRdb ran MiXCR on the multiplex PCR reads and lists one entry per CDR3 protein. The table lists hundreds of thousands of distinct CDR3 sequences, approximately 40% of them singletons. The sequenced sample consisted of blood. These receptors came from a man aged 18 to 30 with Graves' hyperthyroidism.

The V call is TRBV20-1, the J call TRBJ1-6; a weak D match, TRBD1 (6 bases). The CDR3 covers 13 residues. Looked up from germline, CDR1 is DFQATT and CDR2 is SNEGSKA (reference sequence). CDR3 residues: CSASLGAGLPLHF. For the CDR3, the DNA is TGCAGCGCTTCATTGGGGGCTGGCTTACCCCTCCACTTT.

This clonotype has at least ten counts. V usage is TRBV2 and J usage is TRBJ1-1, with a weak D call TRBD1 (5 bases). This CDR3 has 12 amino acids. V lost 7 bases and J 5 bases, leaving 11 bases between the germline ends. Looked up from germline, CDR1 is SNHLY and CDR2 is FYNNEI. CDR3 amino acids: CASTRGGTEAFF. CDR3 DNA: TGTGCCAGCACAAGGGGTGGGACTGAAGCTTTCTTT.

This clonotype was recorded at least ten times. V and J are TRBV24-1 and TRBJ1-5; 8 bases agree with TRBD1. With 3 bases clipped from V and 4 bases from J, the junction kept 13 bases outside the gene matches. Germline V gene data show CDR1 as KGHDR and CDR2 as SFDVKD. CDR3 length: 18 amino acids. The CDR3 DNA reads as TGTGCCACCAGTGATCTGGTGGACAGGGATTCGATAAATCAGCCCCAGCATTTT. Translating it yields CATSDLVDRDSINQPQHF.

Note on this clonotype: The junction shows a germline mismatch at one end, possibly a read error. The chain combines TRBV2 with TRBJ2-2; possible D gene TRBD1, 6 bases. This CDR3 contains 10 residues. CDR1 and CDR2 (germline): SNHLY, FYNNEI. The CDR3 DNA sequence: TGTGCCAGCAGTGAAACAGGGTGGATTTTT. Its protein is CASSETGWIF.